These 18 T cell receptor beta chains share one sample of origin, sequenced in a study of breast tumors, draining lymph nodes, adjacent tissues. From the multiplex PCR reads, TCRdb called clonotypes with MiXCR, one entry per CDR3 protein. Here the sample spans about 230,000 distinct CDR3 sequences, roughly 32% being singletons. Samples came from axillary lymph nodes draining the breast cancer. Sequencing used axillary lymph node tissue. Source of these receptors: a female donor with breast cancer. Some clones in this sample may be carry-over from other donors' samples.

This clonotype occurred many times. The J gene is TRBJ2-5, the V gene TRBV4-1, with D tentatively TRBD1 (6 bases). V gave up 2 bases and J gave up 1 base, with 8 bases separating them. CDR1 is MGHRA and CDR2 is YSYEKL in the germline V gene. This CDR3 comprises 14 residues. The CDR3 sequence is CASSQWDTQETQYF. CDR3 coding DNA: TGCGCCAGCAGCCAATGGGACACCCAAGAGACCCAGTACTTC.

This clonotype occurred once. A read error may account for a junction end that differs from germline. The V call is TRBV19, the J call TRBJ2-1; either TRBD1 or TRBD2 may supply D (5 bases each). Germline V gene data show CDR1 as LNHDA and CDR2 as SQIVND (reference sequence). The CDR3 has 17 amino acids. The CDR3 DNA is TGCGCCAGTGGCCGACGGACTGCAGGGAGCTCCTACAATGAGCAGTTCTTC. The encoded protein is CASGRRTAGSSYNEQFF.

This clonotype has ten or more counts. CDR3 in DNA: TGTGCCAGCAGCTCCGGACAGGATAATTCACCCCTCCACTTT. It is translated as CASSSGQDNSPLHF. This chain links TRBV11-3 with TRBJ1-6, with TRBD1 identical over 7 bases. Germline V gives CDR1 SGHNT, CDR2 YENEEA. The CDR3 loop spans 14 amino acids. J was trimmed by 5 bases and V by 4 bases; bases with no gene match: 2.

With regard to this clonotype: One junction end does not reproduce the germline sequence, and a read error may be involved. The chain uses TRBV20-1 and TRBJ1-5; a weak D match, TRBD1 (5 bases). In germline, CDR1 is DFQATT, CDR2 SNEGSKA (reference sequence). The CDR3 runs to 12 residues. Here the CDR3 DNA reads TGCAGTGCTGCAGGGATTAATCAGCCCCCGCATTTT. Protein: CSAAGINQPPHF.

This clonotype has just a few counts. The gene calls are TRBV6-1 and TRBJ2-2, with 13 bases identical to TRBD2. Trimming cost V 7 bases and J 5 bases; bases outside gene matches: 10. This CDR3 is 17 amino acids long. Germline V lookup: CDR1 MNHNS, CDR2 SASEGT. The CDR3 coding sequence is TGTGCCAGCAACCCCCCCGGGACTAGCGGGAAAACCGGGGAGCTGTTTTTT. Amino acids: CASNPPGTSGKTGELFF.

Concerning this clonotype itself: A read error may be the cause here, since a much bigger clone is one base away. The rearrangement uses TRBV20-1 and TRBJ2-7, with D tentatively TRBD1 (6 bases). V was clipped by 2 bases and J by 0 bases, with 17 bases between them. The CDR3 extends over 16 amino acids. Germline assignment: CDR1 DFQATT and CDR2 SNEGSKA (reference sequence). CDR3 sequence (DNA): TGCAGTGCTAGACAAAACGACAGGTGGACCTCCTACGAGCAGTACTTC. Translated: CSARQNDRWTSYEQYF.

The V and J genes are TRBV7-3 and TRBJ2-3; 7 bases are a match to TRBD1. The CDR3 consists of 12 residues. Germline CDR1 is SGHTA and CDR2 is FQGTGA. The chain's CDR3 is CARSRQGDTQYF. The CDR3 coding sequence is TGTGCTCGAAGCAGACAGGGAGATACGCAGTATTTT.

The chain couples TRBV15 to TRBJ2-1, with 12 bases that match TRBD2. CDR1 is LNHNV, CDR2 YYDKDF, per germline (reference sequence). The ends lost 2 bases at V and 8 bases at J; junction bases unmatched: 16. There are 19 residues in the CDR3. The CDR3 region is CATSRLSLTSGSPRDEQFF. In DNA, the CDR3 is TGTGCCACCAGCAGATTGTCTTTGACTAGCGGGAGTCCCAGGGATGAGCAGTTCTTC.

Concerning this clonotype itself: A much larger clone differs from this one at a single base, so this may be a read error. The chain uses TRBV20-1 and TRBJ2-7; D is ambiguous. The CDR3 length is 14 residues. The V gene's germline CDR1 is DFQATT and CDR2 SNEGSKA (reference sequence). CDR3 bases: TGCAGTGCTAGAGGCGGCTTCAGCTCCTCCGAGCAGTACTTC. Protein: CSARGGFSSSEQYF.

At least ten counts were recorded for this clonotype. The V and J genes are TRBV12-3 or TRBV12-4 and TRBJ2-1; 12 positions match TRBD1. CDR3 size: 16 residues. The V gene end was trimmed by 8 bases and the J gene end by 7 bases; junction bases not matched to a gene: 12. For the CDR3, the DNA is TGTGCCAGCGTAAAAAGCGCGGGACAGGGGGCTAATGAGCAGTTCTTC. It specifies CASVKSAGQGANEQFF.

This clonotype was seen at least ten times. This sequence joins TRBV7-3 and TRBJ2-1; a weak D match, TRBD2 (5 bases). Germline V gene lookup returns CDR1 SGHTA and CDR2 FQGTGA. The CDR3 is 13 amino acids. V gave up 5 bases and J gave up 5 bases, with 10 bases separating them. CDR3 sequence (DNA): TGTGCCAGCAGCACTGGACTCAACAATGAGCAGTTCTTC. Amino acids: CASSTGLNNEQFF.

This clonotype was found many times. This chain links TRBV15 with TRBJ1-2, with TRBD1 matching over 8 bases. CDR1 LNHNV and CDR2 YYDKDF come from the germline V gene (reference sequence). This CDR3 has 16 residues. Losses at the gene ends were 0 bases for V and 5 bases for J; bases not matched to a gene: 8. DNA for the CDR3: TGTGCCACCAGCAGAGAGTACCAGGGGGCAAGGTATGGCTACACCTTC. Translated, it gives CATSREYQGARYGYTF.

Ten or more counts support this clonotype. This sequence joins TRBV9 and TRBJ1-6; D is undetermined. The V end was cut by 3 bases, the J end by 6 bases, with 10 bases between. The CDR3 extends over 14 amino acids. Per germline, CDR1 SGDLS and CDR2 YYNGEE. The CDR3 sequence: CASSGEQPNSPLHF. CDR3 DNA sequence: TGTGCCAGCAGCGGTGAACAGCCTAATTCACCCCTCCACTTT. The whole variable domain, filled in from reference TRBV9 and TRBJ1-6, reads DSGVTQTPKHLITATGQRVTLRCSPRSGDLSVYWYQQSLDQGLQFLIQYYNGEERAKGNILERFSAQQFPDLHSELNLSSLELGDSALYFCASSGEQPNSPLHFGNGTRLTVT.

The chain is built from TRBV9 and TRBJ2-6; D is uncertain. The CDR3 runs to 13 residues. In germline, CDR1 is SGDLS, CDR2 YYNGEE. The V gene lost 1 base and the J gene lost 4 bases, with 3 bases spanning the gap. The CDR3 is CASSVMGANVLTF. The DNA of the CDR3 is TGTGCCAGCAGCGTAATGGGGGCCAACGTCCTGACTTTC.

This clonotype was detected ten times or more. The J gene is TRBJ1-6, the V gene TRBV20-1; TRBD1 matches at 8 bases. CDR3 length: 14 residues. From germline, CDR1 is DFQATT and CDR2 SNEGSKA (reference sequence). V lost 6 bases to trimming and J lost 7 bases; unmatched junction nucleotides: 8. CDR3 residues: CSASRQGINSPLHF. The CDR3 region has the DNA TGCAGTGCCAGTCGACAGGGGATAAATTCACCCCTCCACTTT.

As regards this clonotype: With a much larger clone just one base away, this may be a read error. The gene calls are TRBV20-1 and TRBJ2-7; TRBD2 matches 9 bases. The germline CDR1 and CDR2 sequences are DFQATT and SNEGSKA (reference sequence). The J segment lost 6 bases and the V segment lost 3 bases, leaving 9 bases of the junction unmatched. The CDR3 is 14 amino acids. The CDR3 loop is CSARRSGLASEQYF. The CDR3 nucleotides are TGCAGTGCTAGGCGTAGCGGACTAGCGTCCGAGCAGTACTTC.

This clonotype has a count of ten or more. The CDR3 loop reads CASSSRGGHQPQHF. The CDR3 bases are TGTGCCAGCAGCTCCCGGGGGGGCCATCAGCCCCAGCATTTT. The rearrangement links TRBV2 to TRBJ1-5; D may be TRBD1 (6 bases). V gave up 6 bases and J gave up 5 bases, with 14 bases separating them. Germline V CDR1 and CDR2: SNHLY, FYNNEI. The CDR3 runs to 14 residues.

This chain links TRBV2 with TRBJ1-2, with D perhaps TRBD1 (5 bases). The V end lost 6 bases, the J end lost 4 bases, and 9 bases lay between the germline ends. Germline-derived CDR1 and CDR2 are SNHLY and FYNNEI. This CDR3 has 12 residues. CDR3 amino acids: CASRDNRYGYTF. CDR3 nucleotide sequence: TGTGCCAGCAGGGACAACCGCTATGGCTACACCTTC.